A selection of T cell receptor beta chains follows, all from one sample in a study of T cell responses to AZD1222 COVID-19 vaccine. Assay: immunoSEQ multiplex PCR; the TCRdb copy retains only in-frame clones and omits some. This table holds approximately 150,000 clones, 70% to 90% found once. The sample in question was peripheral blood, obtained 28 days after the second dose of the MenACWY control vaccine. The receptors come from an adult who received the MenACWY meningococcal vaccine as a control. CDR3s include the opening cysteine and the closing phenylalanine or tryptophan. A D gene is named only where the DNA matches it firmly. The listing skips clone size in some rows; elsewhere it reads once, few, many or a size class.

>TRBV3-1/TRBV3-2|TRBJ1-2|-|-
CASSHGSPTGYTF
TGTGCCAGCAGCCACGGCAGTCCAACGGGCTACACCTTC
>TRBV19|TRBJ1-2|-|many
CATSDGSYYGYTF
TGTGCCACATCCGATGGAAGCTACTATGGCTACACCTTC
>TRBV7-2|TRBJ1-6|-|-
CASSLDWTNSPLHF
TGTGCCAGCAGCTTAGACTGGACCAATTCACCCCTCCACTTT
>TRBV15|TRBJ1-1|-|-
CATSRGGANTEAFF
TGTGCCACCAGCAGAGGCGGGGCGAACACTGAAGCTTTCTTT
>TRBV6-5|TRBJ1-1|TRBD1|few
CASRVQGVSYTEAFF
TGTGCCAGCAGGGTACAGGGGGTATCTTACACTGAAGCTTTCTTT
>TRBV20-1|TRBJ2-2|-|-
CSAYTGELFF
TGCAGTGCCTACACCGGGGAGCTGTTTTTT
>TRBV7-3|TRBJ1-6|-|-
CASSYGDGSPLHF
TGTGCCAGCAGCTATGGGGACGGGTCACCCCTCCACTTT
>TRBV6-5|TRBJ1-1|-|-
CARSRGANTEAFF
TGTGCCAGGTCGAGGGGAGCTAACACTGAAGCTTTCTTT
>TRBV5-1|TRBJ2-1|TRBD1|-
CASSWTGGDEQFF
TGCGCCAGCAGCTGGACAGGGGGAGATGAGCAGTTCTTC
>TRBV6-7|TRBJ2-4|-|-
CASSYTRWGDDIQYF
TGTGCCAGCAGTTACACAAGGTGGGGGGACGACATTCAGTACTTC
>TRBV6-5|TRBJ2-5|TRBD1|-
CASSTDRERLTQYF
TGTGCCAGCAGTACGGACAGGGAGCGACTGACCCAGTACTTC
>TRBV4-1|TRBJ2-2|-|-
CASSHRDIGTGELFF
TGCGCCAGCAGCCACCGGGACATCGGTACCGGGGAGCTGTTTTTT
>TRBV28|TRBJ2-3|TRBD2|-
CASRRTSGRLDTQYF
TGTGCCAGCAGACGTACTAGCGGGAGGTTAGATACGCAGTATTTT
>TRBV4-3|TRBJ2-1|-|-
CASSHAAGSSFRNEQFF
TGCGCCAGCAGCCATGCCGCCGGGTCCTCGTTTCGAAATGAGCAGTTCTTC
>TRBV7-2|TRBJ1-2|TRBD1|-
CASSLGLAGGGYTF
TGTGCCAGCAGCTTAGGCCTGGCAGGGGGTGGCTACACCTTC
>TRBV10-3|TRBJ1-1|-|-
CAISESTPWRAEAFF
TGTGCCATCAGTGAGTCAACCCCCTGGAGGGCTGAAGCTTTCTTT
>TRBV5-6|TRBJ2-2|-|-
CASSLGRSGELFF
TGTGCCAGCAGCTTGGGGCGATCCGGGGAGCTGTTTTTT
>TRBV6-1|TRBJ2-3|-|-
CASSETSGPTQYF
TGTGCCAGCAGTGAAACAAGCGGGCCGACCCAGTATTTT
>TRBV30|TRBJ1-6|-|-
CAWSVSSTRRSPLHF
TGTGCCTGGAGTGTCTCCTCTACAAGGCGGTCACCCCTCCACTTT
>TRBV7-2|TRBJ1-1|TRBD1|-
CASSLRQGAEAFF
TGTGCCAGCAGCTTAAGACAGGGGGCTGAAGCTTTCTTT
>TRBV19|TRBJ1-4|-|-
CASSIGTVNEKLFF
TGTGCCAGTAGTATAGGGACAGTTAATGAAAAACTGTTTTTT
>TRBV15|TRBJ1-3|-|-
CATSRFPGRQGNTIYF
TGTGCCACCAGCAGATTTCCGGGACGCCAAGGAAACACCATATATTTT
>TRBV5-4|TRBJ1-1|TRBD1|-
CASSSGTGVGRTEAFF
TGTGCCAGCAGCTCTGGGACAGGGGTGGGTAGGACTGAAGCTTTCTTT
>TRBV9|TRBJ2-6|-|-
CASSLSPRDSGANVLTF
TGTGCCAGCAGCCTAAGCCCCAGGGACTCTGGGGCCAACGTCCTGACTTTC
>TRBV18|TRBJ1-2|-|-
CASSPGLGRRAYGYTF
TGTGCCAGCTCACCCGGGTTGGGGAGACGTGCTTATGGCTACACCTTC
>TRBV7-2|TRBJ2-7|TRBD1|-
CASSFPSRQGTHEQYF
TGTGCCAGCAGCTTCCCCTCACGACAGGGAACCCACGAGCAGTACTTC
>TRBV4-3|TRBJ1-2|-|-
CASSQRDPPFYGYTF
TGCGCCAGCAGCCAACGGGACCCTCCCTTCTATGGCTACACCTTC
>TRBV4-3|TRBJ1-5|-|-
CASSQRVRGDQPQHF
TGCGCCAGCAGCCAGAGGGTAAGGGGCGATCAGCCCCAGCATTTT
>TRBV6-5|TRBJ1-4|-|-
CASYPHGTNEKLFF
TGTGCCTCATACCCCCACGGAACTAATGAAAAACTGTTTTTT
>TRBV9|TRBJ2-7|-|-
CASSVGAGGIHEQYF
TGTGCCAGCAGCGTAGGTGCCGGGGGTATCCACGAGCAGTACTTC
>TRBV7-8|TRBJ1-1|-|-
CASSWQENTEAFF
TGTGCCAGCAGCTGGCAGGAAAACACTGAAGCTTTCTTT
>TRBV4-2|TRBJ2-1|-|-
CASSHIGVRADSNEQFF
TGTGCCAGCAGCCACATAGGGGTACGGGCCGATTCAAATGAGCAGTTCTTC
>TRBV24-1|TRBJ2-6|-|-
CATSDGPSSGANVLTF
TGTGCCACCAGTGATGGACCGTCCTCTGGGGCCAACGTCCTGACTTTC
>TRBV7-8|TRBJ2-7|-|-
CASSLALDYEQYF
TGTGCCAGCAGCTTAGCCCTAGACTACGAGCAGTACTTC
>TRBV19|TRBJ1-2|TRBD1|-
CASSLGGQGALGYGYTF
TGTGCCAGTAGTCTAGGGGGACAGGGGGCGCTGGGCTATGGCTACACCTTC